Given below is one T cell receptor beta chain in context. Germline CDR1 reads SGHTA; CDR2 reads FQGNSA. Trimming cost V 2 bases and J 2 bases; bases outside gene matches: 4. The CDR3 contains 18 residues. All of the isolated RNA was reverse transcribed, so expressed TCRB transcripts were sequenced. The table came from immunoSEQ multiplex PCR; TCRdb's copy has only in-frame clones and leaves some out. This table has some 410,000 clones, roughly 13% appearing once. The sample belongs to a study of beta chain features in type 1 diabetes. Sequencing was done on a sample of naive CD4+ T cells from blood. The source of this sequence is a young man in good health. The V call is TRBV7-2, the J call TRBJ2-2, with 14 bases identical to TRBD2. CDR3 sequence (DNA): TGTGCCAGCAGCTTAAGGACTAGCGGGAGGCTCAACACCGGGGAGCTGTTTTTT. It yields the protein CASSLRTSGRLNTGELFF.